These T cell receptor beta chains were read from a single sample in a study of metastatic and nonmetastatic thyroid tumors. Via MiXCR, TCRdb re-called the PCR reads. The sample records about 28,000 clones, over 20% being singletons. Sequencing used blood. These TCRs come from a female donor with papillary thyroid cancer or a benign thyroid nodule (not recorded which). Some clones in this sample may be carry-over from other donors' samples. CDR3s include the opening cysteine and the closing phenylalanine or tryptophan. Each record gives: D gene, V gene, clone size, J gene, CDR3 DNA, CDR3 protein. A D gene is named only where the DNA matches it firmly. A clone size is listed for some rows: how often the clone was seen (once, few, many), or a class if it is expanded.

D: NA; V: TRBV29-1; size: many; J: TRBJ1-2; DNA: TGCAGCGTTGAATCAGGGGCAGGGCTTTATGGCTACACCTTC; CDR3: CSVESGAGLYGYTF
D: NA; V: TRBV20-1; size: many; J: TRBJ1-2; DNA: TGCAGTGCTAGAAATCTGGGGGAAGGCTACACCTTC; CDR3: CSARNLGEGYTF
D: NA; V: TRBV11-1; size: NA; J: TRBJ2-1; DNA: TGTGCCAGCAGCTCTAGTAGGACACCCTCTTTATACAATGAGCAGTTCTTC; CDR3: CASSSSRTPSLYNEQFF
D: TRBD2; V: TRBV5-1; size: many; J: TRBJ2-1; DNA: TGCGCCAGCAGCTTGGGGACTAGCGTTAACAATGAGCAGTTCTTC; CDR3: CASSLGTSVNNEQFF
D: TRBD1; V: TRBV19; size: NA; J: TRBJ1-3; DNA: TGTGCCAGTAGTAACCGGGACAGGGGGTCTGGAAACACCATATATTTT; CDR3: CASSNRDRGSGNTIYF
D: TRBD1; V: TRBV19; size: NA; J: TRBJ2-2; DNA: TGTGCCAGTATCCCGACAGGGATAAAGACCGGGGAGCCGTTTTTT; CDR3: CASIPTGIKTGEPFF
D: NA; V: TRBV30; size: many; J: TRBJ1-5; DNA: TGTGCCTGGAGTGAGTTTTTAGCAGGGGCGAATCAGCCCCAGCATTTT; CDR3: CAWSEFLAGANQPQHF
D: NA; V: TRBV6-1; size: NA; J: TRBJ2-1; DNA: TGTGCCAGCGGCCCCTTCGTGGGGGACAATGAGCAGTTCTTC; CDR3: CASGPFVGDNEQFF
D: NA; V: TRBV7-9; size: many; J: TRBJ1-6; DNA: TGTGCCAGCAGCTTAGGATTTCAAAATTCACCCCTCCACTTT; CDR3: CASSLGFQNSPLHF
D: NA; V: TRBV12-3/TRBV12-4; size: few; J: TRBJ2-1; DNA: TGTGCCAGCAGTTTAAGTCAGGGTCCCTACAATGAGCAGTTCTTC; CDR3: CASSLSQGPYNEQFF
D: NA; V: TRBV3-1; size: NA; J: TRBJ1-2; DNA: TGTGCCAGCAGCCAAGATTTAGGGACCTATGGCTACACCTTC; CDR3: CASSQDLGTYGYTF
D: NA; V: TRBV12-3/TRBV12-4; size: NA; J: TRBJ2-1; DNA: TGTGCCAGCGCCCCTGAGGGGGTTCTCAAGCAGTTCTTC; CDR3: CASAPEGVLKQFF
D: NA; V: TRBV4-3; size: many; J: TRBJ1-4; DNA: TGCGCCAGCAGCCCCCAGGGGTCTAATGAAAAACTGTTTTTT; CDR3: CASSPQGSNEKLFF